The 27 T cell receptor beta chains presented below share a single source sample, sequenced in a study of vaccination effects on CD4 cells after COVID-19. Using viral peptide pools, the ViraFEST assay grew out antigen-specific CD4+ T cells prior to sequencing. Following 10 days of culture, CD4+ T cells were isolated. SARS-CoV-2 infected the person between March and December 2020, as confirmed by PCR. The repertoire was sequenced with immunoSEQ multiplex PCR; TCRdb's copy has only in-frame clones and lacks some. Here the sample spans 70,000 or so clones, roughly two thirds being singletons. Their target antigens are unknown. The sequencing here drew on CD4+ T cells from PBMCs cultured with HIV peptides, taken before COVID-19 vaccination. As to subset: HIV-1 Nef peptide pool negative control/reference culture. Receptors were obtained from a human donor who had a prior SARS-CoV-2 infection.

V is TRBV25-1 and J is TRBJ1-3, with 7 bases identical to TRBD1. This CDR3 has 16 residues. Germline lookup yields CDR1 MGHDK and CDR2 SYGVNS. Trimming cost V 3 bases and J 1 base; bases outside gene matches: 6. This CDR3 is CASSDWDSPSGNTIYF. CDR3 sequence (DNA): TGTGCCAGCAGTGACTGGGACAGCCCATCTGGAAACACCATATATTTT.

This clone has more than one count but fewer than ten. The chain couples TRBV14 to TRBJ1-5; perhaps TRBD1 as D (5 bases). Germline CDR1 is SGHDN and CDR2 is FVKESK. The length of the CDR3 is 18 residues. V lost 4 bases and J lost 2, with 21 bases in between. CDR3 DNA sequence: TGTGCCAGCAGCCGAACCCGGGGGAAAGGGAGCGGCAATCAGCCCCAGCATTTT. Its translation is CASSRTRGKGSGNQPQHF.

Remarks on this clone: At the DNA level, this CDR3 is encoded by other sequences in the same sample as well. V usage is TRBV5-1 and J usage is TRBJ2-1; 10 nucleotides align to TRBD2. V dropped 4 bases and J dropped 3; count of bases not matched to a gene: 4. The CDR3 totals 15 residues. Germline values: CDR1 SGHRS, CDR2 YFSETQ. The CDR3 is CASSPGLADYNEQFF. CDR3 nucleotides: TGCGCCAGCAGCCCAGGACTAGCGGACTACAATGAGCAGTTCTTC.

This rearrangement joins TRBV18 to TRBJ2-5; 7 bases agree with TRBD1. This CDR3 is 15 amino acids long. V trimming: 3 bases; J trimming: 4 bases; junction bases outside the gene matches: 8. The germline gives CDR1 KGHSH, CDR2 LQKENI. CDR3 in DNA: TGTGCCAGCTCACCCCTCCCTAACAGGGGAGAGACCCAGTACTTC. This codes for CASSPLPNRGETQYF.

This clone showed up just a few times. The chain joins TRBV4-2 to TRBJ2-7; maybe TRBD1 (6 bases). Trimming removed 4 bases from V and 2 bases from J, with 18 bases in between. Germline lookup yields CDR1 LGHNA and CDR2 YNFKEQ. CDR3 length equals 16 residues. CDR3 in amino acids: CASSLGATGGAYEQYF. As DNA, the CDR3 is TGTGCCAGCAGCCTTGGGGCGACAGGCGGTGCCTACGAGCAGTACTTC.

V usage is TRBV5-1 and J usage is TRBJ2-5, with 7 bases lining up with TRBD1. V shed 1 base and J 5 bases; nucleotides not matched to a gene: 8. The CDR3 is made up of 15 amino acids. The germline V gene encodes CDR1 SGHRS and CDR2 YFSETQ. The CDR3 loop reads CASSLRLQGIETQYF. In DNA form, the CDR3 reads TGCGCCAGCAGCTTGAGGCTACAGGGGATCGAGACCCAGTACTTC.

The genes are TRBV6-1 and TRBJ2-7; possibly TRBD1 for D (5 bases). The germline gives CDR1 MNHNS, CDR2 SASEGT. V gave up 0 bases and J gave up 0 bases, with 12 bases separating them. CDR3 length equals 16 residues. The CDR3 protein is CASSEAWAGRSYEQYF. The CDR3 region has the DNA TGTGCCAGCAGTGAAGCGTGGGCAGGGCGCTCCTACGAGCAGTACTTC.

This clone was picked up one time. The rearrangement links TRBV28 to TRBJ2-7; D may be TRBD2 (5 bases). The CDR3 runs to 15 residues. V gave up 2 bases and J gave up 3 bases, with 14 bases separating them. Looked up from germline, CDR1 is MDHEN and CDR2 is SYDVKM. CDR3 coding DNA: TGTGCCAGCAGTTTAGGGCTAGCCGGCATCTACGAGCAGTACTTC. Translated: CASSLGLAGIYEQYF.

The chain joins TRBV7-2 to TRBJ1-6; D is uncertain. The CDR3 is made up of 14 amino acids. CDR1 SGHTA and CDR2 FQGNSA come from the germline V gene. V lost 5 bases and J 3 bases, leaving 8 bases between the germline ends. CDR3 bases: TGTGCCAGCAGCCCGGAATTCTATAATTCACCCCTCCACTTT. This encodes CASSPEFYNSPLHF.

V is TRBV5-4 and J is TRBJ2-1, with 8 bases matching TRBD2. Germline assignment: CDR1 SGHNT and CDR2 YYREEE (reference sequence). The CDR3 sequence is 16 residues long. The trim removed 1 base at V and 5 bases at J, leaving 8 bases unmatched. In DNA, the CDR3 is TGTGCCAGCAGCTTGTTGCTAGCGGGCACAAACAATGAGCAGTTCTTC. It specifies CASSLLLAGTNNEQFF.

The chain couples TRBV9 to TRBJ2-5; D ambiguous. Trimming removed 0 bases from V and 5 bases from J, with 11 bases in between. The germline gives CDR1 SGDLS, CDR2 YYNGEE. The CDR3 sequence is 14 residues long. The CDR3 protein is CASSVGSLRETQYF. The CDR3 coding sequence is TGTGCCAGCAGCGTAGGGTCCCTCCGGGAGACCCAGTACTTC.

The V and J genes are TRBV5-1 and TRBJ1-1; no definite D call. Germline values: CDR1 SGHRS, CDR2 YFSETQ. V lost 1 base, J lost 0 bases, and 7 bases lay in between. CDR3 length: 14 amino acids. Here the CDR3 reads CASSLTAMNTEAFF. The DNA for the CDR3 is TGCGCCAGCAGCTTGACAGCCATGAACACTGAAGCTTTCTTT.

V usage is TRBV15 and J usage is TRBJ2-1, with D perhaps matching TRBD1 or TRBD2 (5 bases each). Trimming took 1 base from V and 12 from J, leaving 13 bases between them. CDR1 is LNHNV, CDR2 YYDKDF, per germline (reference sequence). The CDR3 totals 13 residues. The CDR3 region is CATSRGGVGGQFF. In DNA form, the CDR3 reads TGTGCCACCAGCAGAGGAGGGGTCGGAGGGCAGTTCTTC.

The chain has TRBV13 and TRBJ2-1, with D possibly matching TRBD1 (6 bases). From germline, CDR1 is PRHDT and CDR2 FYEKMQ (reference sequence). The CDR3 covers 18 residues. Trimming took off 0 bases at V and 1 base at J, with 16 bases between the two ends. CDR3 amino acids: CASSLGFWDTRSYNEQFF. CDR3 DNA: TGTGCCAGCAGCTTAGGGTTCTGGGACACTAGATCCTACAATGAGCAGTTCTTC.

The genes are TRBV25-1 and TRBJ2-5, with a weak D call TRBD2 (5 bases). This CDR3 region has 13 residues. Trimming removed 3 bases from V and 4 bases from J, with 9 bases in between. In germline, CDR1 is MGHDK, CDR2 SYGVNS. The CDR3 region is CASSDYGLETQYF. The CDR3 nucleotides read TGTGCCAGCAGTGATTACGGACTAGAGACCCAGTACTTC.

V usage is TRBV6-5 and J usage is TRBJ2-5, with D tentatively TRBD1 (5 bases). Germline V CDR1 and CDR2: MNHEY, SVGAGI. Trimming removed 1 base from V and 0 bases from J, with 6 bases in between. This CDR3 region has 14 residues. In nucleotides, the CDR3 is TGTGCCAGCAGTTACTGGGGCAACCAAGAGACCCAGTACTTC. Translating gives CASSYWGNQETQYF.

Only one count was recorded for this clone. The chain carries TRBV10-3 and TRBJ2-5; D remains ambiguous. V was pared by 0 bases and J by 6 bases, with 8 bases between. The germline CDR1 and CDR2 sequences are ENHRY and SYGVKD. The CDR3 has 13 residues. For the CDR3, the DNA is TGTGCCATCAGTGAGTCTGGTCTGCAGACCCAGTACTTC. Translating gives CAISESGLQTQYF.

The chain combines TRBV4-1 with TRBJ2-1; D might be TRBD2 (6 bases). This CDR3 is built from 16 residues. Germline V gene data show CDR1 as MGHRA and CDR2 as YSYEKL. Trimming shortened V by 5 bases and J by 5 bases, and 19 bases separated the two germline ends. The CDR3 is CASSKGRLGKHNEQFF. DNA for the CDR3: TGCGCCAGCAGCAAAGGGAGGCTGGGAAAACACAATGAGCAGTTCTTC.

This chain joins TRBV20-1 and TRBJ1-3; possibly TRBD1 for D (5 bases). Deletions cut 6 bases from V and 9 bases from J, with 12 bases between. The CDR3 is made up of 11 amino acids. The germline V gene encodes CDR1 DFQATT and CDR2 SNEGSKA (reference sequence). Written as DNA, the CDR3 is TGCAGTGCGGAGTTTAGGGGCACCATATATTTT. It codes for CSAEFRGTIYF.

The chain is built from TRBV2 and TRBJ2-3; D may be TRBD2 (7 bases). The CDR3 sequence is 16 residues long. Trimming removed 4 bases from V and 3 bases from J, with 17 bases in between. CDR1 and CDR2 from the germline V gene are SNHLY and FYNNEI. CDR3 sequence reads: CASSAQGGGGTDTQYF. In nucleotides, the CDR3 is TGTGCCAGCAGTGCTCAGGGAGGGGGTGGAACAGATACGCAGTATTTT.

This clone was seen a single time. The rearrangement uses TRBV29-1 and TRBJ1-4; 8 bases fit TRBD1. After removal of 7 bases from V and 7 bases from J, the junction contained 5 bases not matched to a gene. The CDR3 runs 12 residues. Looked up from germline, CDR1 is SQVTM and CDR2 is ANQGSEA. CDR3 sequence: CSAADRAEKLFF. The CDR3 DNA reads TGCAGCGCCGCGGACAGGGCTGAAAAACTGTTTTTT.

Written as DNA, the CDR3 is TGTGCCAGCAGGTTGGGAGGGACGGGGGGCTACACCTTC. This gives the protein CASRLGGTGGYTF. The chain recombines TRBV6-6 with TRBJ1-2, with D perhaps TRBD1 (5 bases). Germline V CDR1 and CDR2: MNHNY, SVGAGI (reference sequence). This CDR3 spans 13 amino acids. V was cut by 6 bases and J by 8 bases, with 16 bases left in between.

The chain combines TRBV30 with TRBJ1-2; maybe TRBD1 (6 bases). Per germline, CDR1 GTSNPN and CDR2 SVGIG (reference sequence). The CDR3 runs to 12 residues. Trimming left V 1 base short and J 8 bases short, with 11 bases between. The CDR3 sequence: CAWSEGQYGYTF. The CDR3, as DNA: TGTGCCTGGAGTGAGGGACAATACGGCTACACCTTC.

This chain links TRBV5-1 with TRBJ2-7, with a weak D call TRBD1 (5 bases). CDR3 length: 14 residues. Germline V gene lookup returns CDR1 SGHRS and CDR2 YFSETQ. Trimming pared 0 bases from V and 4 bases from J, leaving 11 bases between. The CDR3 here is CASSLDVDSYEQYF. In DNA form, the CDR3 reads TGCGCCAGCAGCTTGGACGTCGACAGTTACGAGCAGTACTTC.

The chain uses TRBV5-1 and TRBJ2-3; 12 nucleotides match TRBD2. Per germline, CDR1 SGHRS and CDR2 YFSETQ. This CDR3 spans 17 amino acids. Trimming removed 2 bases from V and 2 bases from J; junction bases left unmatched: 6. CDR3 amino acids: CASSFPSGGAYTDTQYF. In nucleotides, the CDR3 is TGCGCCAGCAGCTTCCCTAGCGGGGGGGCCTACACAGATACGCAGTATTTT.

The chain has TRBV15 and TRBJ2-3; 9 bases agree with TRBD2. Germline loops: CDR1 LNHNV, CDR2 YYDKDF (reference sequence). The length of the CDR3 is 16 residues. V gave up 2 bases and J gave up 7 bases; unmatched junction bases: 10. CDR3 nucleotides: TGTGCCACCAGCAGATCCAATAGCGGGGGTGGGAATACGCAGTATTTT. This translates into CATSRSNSGGGNTQYF.

This sequence joins TRBV4-2 and TRBJ2-7; 12 bases align to TRBD2. The J segment lost 3 bases and the V segment lost 1 base, leaving 7 bases of the junction unmatched. CDR1 and CDR2 from the germline V gene are LGHNA and YNFKEQ. The CDR3 is made up of 17 amino acids. DNA for the CDR3: TGTGCCAGCAGCCAAGGTCCCGGGACTAGCGGGCTCTACGAGCAGTACTTC. As protein: CASSQGPGTSGLYEQYF.